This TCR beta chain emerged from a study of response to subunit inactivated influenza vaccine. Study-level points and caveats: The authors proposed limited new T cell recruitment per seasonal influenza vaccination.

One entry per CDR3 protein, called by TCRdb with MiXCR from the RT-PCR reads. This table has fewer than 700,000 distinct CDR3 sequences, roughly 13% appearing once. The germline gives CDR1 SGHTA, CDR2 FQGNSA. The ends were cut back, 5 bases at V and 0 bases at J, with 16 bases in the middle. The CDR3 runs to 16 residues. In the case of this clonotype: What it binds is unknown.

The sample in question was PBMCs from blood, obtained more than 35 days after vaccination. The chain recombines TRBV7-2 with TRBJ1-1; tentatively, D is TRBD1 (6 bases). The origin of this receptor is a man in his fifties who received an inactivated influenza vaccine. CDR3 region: CASSRTPDRLNTEAFF. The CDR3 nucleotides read TGTGCCAGCAGCCGAACACCGGACAGATTGAACACTGAAGCTTTCTTT.